Listed below are T cell receptor beta chains from one sample, sequenced in a study of CD8 T cells in Susac syndrome. Using its own MiXCR run on the immunoSEQ multiplex PCR reads, TCRdb lists one record per CDR3 protein. Of around 140,000 distinct CDR3 sequences in the sample, roughly 76% were seen once. Sequencing input: CD8+ T cells from PBMCs. The receptors were gathered from a human donor with multiple sclerosis. CDR3s include the opening cysteine and the closing phenylalanine or tryptophan. The D gene is left open where the match is weak. Some rows have no size entry. The others give once, few or many, or a class for an expanded clone.

J gene: TRBJ2-1
V gene: TRBV29-1
D gene: -
clone size: once
CDR3 protein: CSVLIYNEQFF
CDR3 DNA: TGCAGCGTCCTGATTTACAATGAGCAGTTCTTC

J gene: TRBJ2-6
V gene: TRBV6-1
D gene: -
clone size: -
CDR3 protein: CASRQQAFSGANVLTF
CDR3 DNA: TGTGCCAGCAGGCAACAGGCCTTCTCTGGGGCCAACGTCCTGACTTTC

J gene: TRBJ2-1
V gene: TRBV7-2
D gene: TRBD2
clone size: -
CDR3 protein: CASSSRTSTSHEQFF
CDR3 DNA: TGTGCCAGCAGCTCCCGAACCTCGACTAGCCATGAGCAGTTCTTC

J gene: TRBJ2-1
V gene: TRBV12-3/TRBV12-4
D gene: -
clone size: -
CDR3 protein: CASSSPEGNEQFF
CDR3 DNA: TGTGCCAGCAGTTCCCCGGAGGGGAATGAGCAGTTCTTC

J gene: TRBJ2-3
V gene: TRBV4-1
D gene: TRBD2
clone size: -
CDR3 protein: CASSQASGATDTQYF
CDR3 DNA: TGCGCCAGCAGCCAAGCTAGCGGGGCCACAGATACGCAGTATTTT

J gene: TRBJ1-1
V gene: TRBV19
D gene: -
clone size: -
CDR3 protein: CASSITGGFTEAFF
CDR3 DNA: TGTGCCAGTAGTATAACGGGGGGATTTACTGAAGCTTTCTTT

J gene: TRBJ2-7
V gene: TRBV11-2
D gene: TRBD2
clone size: -
CDR3 protein: CASSSPTGGFDEQYF
CDR3 DNA: TGTGCCAGCAGCTCCCCAACGGGGGGGTTCGACGAGCAGTACTTC

J gene: TRBJ2-2
V gene: TRBV12-3/TRBV12-4
D gene: -
clone size: -
CDR3 protein: CASNQLSGELFF
CDR3 DNA: TGTGCCAGCAACCAATTGAGCGGGGAGCTGTTTTTT

J gene: TRBJ1-2
V gene: TRBV27
D gene: TRBD1
clone size: -
CDR3 protein: CASSYEGAGYGYTF
CDR3 DNA: TGTGCCAGCAGTTACGAGGGGGCTGGCTATGGCTACACCTTC

J gene: TRBJ2-1
V gene: TRBV5-6
D gene: TRBD2
clone size: -
CDR3 protein: CASSLAAAGDNEQFF
CDR3 DNA: TGTGCCAGCAGCTTGGCGGCAGCGGGGGACAATGAGCAGTTCTTC

J gene: TRBJ2-3
V gene: TRBV19
D gene: TRBD2
clone size: few
CDR3 protein: CASSTLAGVTDTQYF
CDR3 DNA: TGTGCCAGTAGTACCCTAGCGGGAGTTACAGATACGCAGTATTTT

J gene: TRBJ1-5
V gene: TRBV6-6
D gene: -
clone size: -
CDR3 protein: CASSGVSDSRNQPQHF
CDR3 DNA: TGTGCCAGCAGTGGCGTGTCAGACTCCAGGAATCAGCCCCAGCATTTT

J gene: TRBJ1-1
V gene: TRBV7-9
D gene: -
clone size: -
CDR3 protein: CASMPPMGGGAFF
CDR3 DNA: TGTGCCAGCATGCCTCCTATGGGCGGAGGAGCTTTCTTT

J gene: TRBJ1-2
V gene: TRBV2
D gene: -
clone size: -
CDR3 protein: CASSSGSGYTF
CDR3 DNA: TGTGCCAGCAGCTCAGGGTCCGGCTACACCTTC

J gene: TRBJ2-3
V gene: TRBV13
D gene: TRBD2
clone size: -
CDR3 protein: CASSLGSGGTTDTQYF
CDR3 DNA: TGTGCCAGCAGCTTAGGGAGCGGGGGGACCACAGATACGCAGTATTTT

J gene: TRBJ2-1
V gene: TRBV7-2
D gene: -
clone size: -
CDR3 protein: CASSSLGGGDEQFF
CDR3 DNA: TGTGCCAGCAGCTCCTTAGGAGGGGGAGATGAGCAGTTCTTC

J gene: TRBJ2-2
V gene: TRBV9
D gene: -
clone size: -
CDR3 protein: CASSQTGRTGELFF
CDR3 DNA: TGTGCCAGCAGCCAGACAGGGAGGACCGGGGAGCTGTTTTTT

J gene: TRBJ1-1
V gene: TRBV19
D gene: -
clone size: -
CDR3 protein: CASSFPQGQNTEAFF
CDR3 DNA: TGTGCCAGTAGTTTCCCACAGGGTCAGAACACTGAAGCTTTCTTT

J gene: TRBJ1-5
V gene: TRBV6-1
D gene: -
clone size: -
CDR3 protein: CASSVQVGWGNQPQHF
CDR3 DNA: TGTGCCAGCAGTGTACAGGTTGGGTGGGGCAATCAGCCCCAGCATTTT

J gene: TRBJ2-1
V gene: TRBV20-1
D gene: TRBD2
clone size: -
CDR3 protein: CSARDRVGGVHINNEQFF
CDR3 DNA: TGCAGTGCTAGAGACAGGGTCGGGGGGGTACACATCAACAATGAGCAGTTCTTC

J gene: TRBJ2-7
V gene: TRBV2
D gene: -
clone size: -
CDR3 protein: CASSSTESYEQYF
CDR3 DNA: TGTGCCAGCAGTTCGACAGAGAGCTACGAGCAGTACTTC

J gene: TRBJ1-5
V gene: TRBV9
D gene: TRBD1
clone size: -
CDR3 protein: CASSVGGGKNQPQHF
CDR3 DNA: TGTGCCAGCAGCGTAGGAGGGGGCAAAAATCAGCCCCAGCATTTT

J gene: TRBJ2-1
V gene: TRBV19
D gene: -
clone size: once
CDR3 protein: CASSIARGNEQFF
CDR3 DNA: TGTGCCAGTAGTATAGCCAGGGGAAATGAGCAGTTCTTC

J gene: TRBJ2-1
V gene: TRBV4-3
D gene: -
clone size: -
CDR3 protein: CASSQDQVNEQFF
CDR3 DNA: TGCGCCAGCAGCCAAGATCAGGTCAATGAGCAGTTCTTC

J gene: TRBJ2-6
V gene: TRBV28
D gene: TRBD1
clone size: once
CDR3 protein: CASSLYPRDRLFGANVLTF
CDR3 DNA: TGTGCCAGCAGTTTATACCCCCGGGACAGGCTTTTTGGGGCCAACGTCCTGACTTTC

J gene: TRBJ2-1
V gene: TRBV7-9
D gene: TRBD2
clone size: -
CDR3 protein: CASSHTSGGYNEQFF
CDR3 DNA: TGTGCCAGCAGCCATACTAGCGGGGGCTACAATGAGCAGTTCTTC

J gene: TRBJ1-5
V gene: TRBV4-1
D gene: -
clone size: -
CDR3 protein: CASSQGLGSNQPQHF
CDR3 DNA: TGCGCCAGCAGCCAAGGGTTAGGGAGCAATCAGCCCCAGCATTTT

J gene: TRBJ1-4
V gene: TRBV19
D gene: TRBD1
clone size: -
CDR3 protein: CASSIMPPGQGHEKLFF
CDR3 DNA: TGTGCCAGTAGTATCATGCCCCCTGGACAGGGGCACGAAAAACTGTTTTTT

J gene: TRBJ1-3
V gene: TRBV3-1
D gene: -
clone size: -
CDR3 protein: CASSPRLPGNTIYF
CDR3 DNA: TGTGCCAGCAGCCCTCGGCTCCCTGGAAACACCATATATTTT

J gene: TRBJ2-1
V gene: TRBV7-9
D gene: TRBD2
clone size: -
CDR3 protein: CASTLGTSGRGEQFF
CDR3 DNA: TGTGCCAGCACCTTAGGGACTAGCGGTCGAGGTGAGCAGTTCTTC

J gene: TRBJ2-2
V gene: TRBV28
D gene: TRBD1
clone size: -
CDR3 protein: CASSSPFRGQSANTGELFF
CDR3 DNA: TGTGCCAGCAGTTCGCCATTCAGGGGGCAGAGTGCGAACACCGGGGAGCTGTTTTTT

J gene: TRBJ1-4
V gene: TRBV7-9
D gene: -
clone size: -
CDR3 protein: CASSLFFSVTNEKLFF
CDR3 DNA: TGTGCCAGCAGCTTATTTTTTTCGGTAACTAATGAAAAACTGTTTTTT

J gene: TRBJ1-6
V gene: TRBV19
D gene: -
clone size: once
CDR3 protein: CASSIGRTGLQSPLHF
CDR3 DNA: TGTGCCAGTAGTATAGGCCGCACAGGTTTACAGTCACCCCTCCACTTT

J gene: TRBJ2-7
V gene: TRBV6-5
D gene: -
clone size: few
CDR3 protein: CASSYSGDSSYEQYF
CDR3 DNA: TGTGCCAGCAGTTACTCGGGGGATAGCTCCTACGAGCAGTACTTC

J gene: TRBJ1-1
V gene: TRBV4-1
D gene: -
clone size: -
CDR3 protein: CASSQVSPGEAFF
CDR3 DNA: TGCGCCAGCAGCCAAGTTTCACCGGGGGAAGCTTTCTTT

J gene: TRBJ1-5
V gene: TRBV4-1
D gene: -
clone size: -
CDR3 protein: CASSQELTVNQPQHF
CDR3 DNA: TGCGCCAGCAGCCAAGAATTGACAGTAAATCAGCCCCAGCATTTT

J gene: TRBJ1-2
V gene: TRBV7-9
D gene: -
clone size: -
CDR3 protein: CASSLARGGNGYTF
CDR3 DNA: TGTGCCAGCAGCTTAGCCAGGGGTGGTAATGGCTACACCTTC

J gene: TRBJ2-2
V gene: TRBV11-1
D gene: -
clone size: -
CDR3 protein: CASSFPRELFF
CDR3 DNA: TGTGCCAGCAGCTTCCCCAGGGAGCTGTTTTTT

J gene: TRBJ2-1
V gene: TRBV20-1
D gene: -
clone size: -
CDR3 protein: CSARDILGWDVGQFF
CDR3 DNA: TGCAGTGCTAGAGATATTCTGGGGTGGGACGTGGGGCAGTTCTTC

J gene: TRBJ1-1
V gene: TRBV6-5
D gene: TRBD1
clone size: few
CDR3 protein: CASSYRTGSITEAFF
CDR3 DNA: TGTGCCAGCAGTTACCGGACAGGTTCAATCACTGAAGCTTTCTTT

J gene: TRBJ2-1
V gene: TRBV5-6
D gene: -
clone size: -
CDR3 protein: CASSLLSSYNEQFF
CDR3 DNA: TGTGCCAGCAGCTTACTGTCCAGTTACAATGAGCAGTTCTTC

J gene: TRBJ1-1
V gene: TRBV19
D gene: TRBD1
clone size: -
CDR3 protein: CASRRGRGRTEAFF
CDR3 DNA: TGTGCCAGCAGGAGGGGCAGGGGGAGAACTGAAGCTTTCTTT

J gene: TRBJ2-7
V gene: TRBV5-1
D gene: -
clone size: -
CDR3 protein: CASSLAPRDEQYF
CDR3 DNA: TGCGCCAGCAGCTTGGCCCCCAGGGACGAGCAGTACTTC

J gene: TRBJ2-4
V gene: TRBV5-1
D gene: -
clone size: -
CDR3 protein: CASSSSSGKNIQYF
CDR3 DNA: TGCGCCAGCAGCTCATCGAGTGGCAAAAACATTCAGTACTTC

J gene: TRBJ2-3
V gene: TRBV4-1
D gene: -
clone size: -
CDR3 protein: CASSQDRTGSADTQYF
CDR3 DNA: TGCGCCAGCAGCCAAGATCGAACAGGGAGTGCGGATACGCAGTATTTT

J gene: TRBJ1-4
V gene: TRBV4-3
D gene: -
clone size: -
CDR3 protein: CASSQDRGLGLLGGKLFF
CDR3 DNA: TGCGCCAGCAGCCAAGATCGGGGGTTGGGGCTCCTCGGGGGAAAACTGTTTTTT

J gene: TRBJ2-1
V gene: TRBV20-1
D gene: TRBD2
clone size: -
CDR3 protein: CSAGAGVGYNEQFF
CDR3 DNA: TGCAGTGCTGGAGCGGGAGTCGGCTACAATGAGCAGTTCTTC

J gene: TRBJ1-6
V gene: TRBV19
D gene: -
clone size: -
CDR3 protein: CASSGLFGSPLHF
CDR3 DNA: TGTGCCAGTTCGGGTCTCTTCGGTTCACCCCTCCACTTT

J gene: TRBJ2-1
V gene: TRBV24-1
D gene: -
clone size: -
CDR3 protein: CATSDGVDRPSEQFF
CDR3 DNA: TGTGCCACCAGTGACGGGGTGGACCGCCCCAGTGAGCAGTTCTTC